These 4 T cell receptor beta chains originate from one sample sequenced in a study of response to subunit inactivated influenza vaccine. Each CDR3 protein gets one entry after TCRdb re-called the RT-PCR reads with MiXCR. The sample includes about 520,000 distinct CDR3 sequences, more than 7% of them seen just once. Sequencing was performed on PBMCs from blood, taken less than 25 months after vaccination. These receptors were obtained from a man aged 45-69 years who received an inactivated influenza vaccine.

This clonotype was counted a few times. V is TRBV10-3 and J is TRBJ2-1, with 11 bases fitting TRBD1. V shed 5 bases, J shed 8 bases, and the junction held 8 bases outside the gene matches. Germline CDR1 reads ENHRY; CDR2 reads SYGVKD. CDR3 length: 15 residues. The CDR3 DNA sequence: TGTGCCATCAGTACCGGGACAGGGGGTTTCGATGAGCAGTTCTTC. It translates to CAISTGTGGFDEQFF.

The chain couples TRBV7-8 to TRBJ2-7; 8 bases align to TRBD1. This CDR3 spans 15 amino acids. Per germline, CDR1 SGHVS and CDR2 FQNEAQ. J gave up 1 base and V 4 bases, and 6 bases lay outside the gene matches. This CDR3 reads CASSYDRGVSYEQYF. CDR3 DNA: TGTGCCAGCAGCTATGACAGGGGCGTATCCTACGAGCAGTACTTC.

The chain links TRBV18 to TRBJ2-3; D is unclear. The CDR3 is 12 residues long. Per the germline V gene, CDR1 is KGHSH and CDR2 is LQKENI. V was cut by 2 bases and J by 6 bases, with 6 bases left in between. The CDR3 region is CASSPYSDTQYF. The CDR3 bases are TGTGCCAGCTCACCATATAGTGATACGCAGTATTTT.

This clonotype has ten or more counts. V usage is TRBV12-3 or TRBV12-4 and J usage is TRBJ1-6; D not certain. The CDR3 totals 13 residues. V was cut by 4 bases and J by 5 bases, with 6 bases left in between. The CDR3: CASSSRNNSPLHF. CDR3 DNA sequence: TGTGCCAGCAGTTCCCGGAATAATTCACCCCTCCACTTT.